The clone carrying this T cell receptor beta chain was counted between two and nine times. No antigen is known for it. The data stem from a study of cytomegalovirus exposure and HLA in healthy donors. Study in general: Roughly 80% of 300 to 450 genotyped donors fell in the Caucasian-associated ancestry cluster. The study's findings and limits: Later examination showed HLA-associated TCR beta chains had greater clonal expansion than equally common others. Most of the TCR beta V segments (in an earlier analysis) were productive either about 90% or about 30% of the time.

Germline values: CDR1 MGHRA, CDR2 YSYEKL. This CDR3 has 14 residues. Trimming cost V 1 base and J 5 bases; bases outside gene matches: 0. Researchers ran the PCR with 60 Vbeta and 13 Jbeta primers. The method was immunoSEQ multiplex PCR; TCRdb's version includes in-frame clones alone and lacks a portion of them. This table holds some 120,000 clones, around four fifths found once. The chain links TRBV4-1 to TRBJ1-4, with TRBD1 identical over 8 bases. The sequencing input was PBMCs. This TCR derives from a man younger than 35 in good health and CMV-seropositive. The DNA for the CDR3 is TGCGCCAGCAGCCAAGGACAGGGGAATGAAAAACTGTTTTTT. Its translation: CASSQGQGNEKLFF.